Below are 18 T cell receptor beta chains sequenced from a single sample in a study of T cell repertoires in aging, cancer and after chemotherapy. TRB rearrangements spanning V, D and J were amplified using mixed TRB-A/B primers. TCRdb called the multiplex PCR reads again in MiXCR, with one record for every CDR3 protein. This sample yields roughly 8,600 distinct CDR3 sequences, of which approximately 25% are seen a single time; less than 3.5% belongs to the top ten. Peripheral blood genomic DNA, not sorted cells or RNA, was the template. Sequenced: blood. The receptors here all came from a human donor with a blood cancer.

Worth noting for this clonotype: This may arise from a read error, as a much more abundant clone is one base away. This chain joins TRBV27 and TRBJ1-5, with D possibly TRBD1 on 5 matching bases. From germline, CDR1 is MNHEY and CDR2 SMNVEV (reference sequence). This CDR3 is built from 14 residues. The CDR3 reads CASSFSGSNQHQHF. DNA of the CDR3: TGTGCCAGCAGTTTTTCAGGGAGCAATCAGCACCAGCATTTT.

Sample share makes this clonotype medium-sized (0.01 to 0.1%). The chain carries TRBV27 and TRBJ2-5; 9 bases match TRBD1. This CDR3 has 14 residues. Per the germline V gene, CDR1 is MNHEY and CDR2 is SMNVEV (reference sequence). The V gene end was trimmed by 3 bases and the J gene end by 5 bases; junction bases not matched to a gene: 4. CDR3 protein: CASSFTGGGETQYF. In DNA, the CDR3 is TGTGCCAGCAGTTTCACAGGGGGCGGGGAGACCCAGTACTTC.

The chain carries TRBV7-2 and TRBJ2-2; 12 bases are shared with TRBD1. CDR1 and CDR2 (germline): SGHTA, FQGNSA. J gave up 5 bases and V 1 base, and 8 bases lay outside the gene matches. The CDR3 consists of 18 residues. CDR3 sequence (DNA): TGTGCCAGCAGCTTAGTCGGGACAGGGGGCGCGGGGACCGGGGAGCTGTTTTTT. Protein product: CASSLVGTGGAGTGELFF.

This clonotype is medium-sized. The chain joins TRBV19 to TRBJ2-1; D is possibly TRBD1 or TRBD2 (5 bases each). The CDR3 is made up of 15 amino acids. Trimming took off 4 bases at V and 4 bases at J, with 14 bases between the two ends. Germline V gene sequence: CDR1 LNHDA, CDR2 SQIVND (reference sequence). The CDR3 coding sequence is TGTGCCAGTAGTACGGGGACCCAGATATACAATGAGCAGTTCTTC. Residues: CASSTGTQIYNEQFF.

The chain links TRBV12-3 or TRBV12-4 to TRBJ2-7; TRBD2 might be the D (5 bases). Trimming left V 5 bases short and J 3 bases short, with 11 bases between. This CDR3 contains 13 residues. The CDR3 DNA reads as TGTGCCAGCAGTGGCCACGGAGGCTACGAGCAGTACTTC. This gives the protein CASSGHGGYEQYF.

By frequency in the sample, this clonotype is medium-sized (0.01 to 0.1%). The chain uses TRBV6-1 and TRBJ1-2; D may be TRBD1 (6 bases). The CDR3 is 14 residues long. Looked up from germline, CDR1 is MNHNS and CDR2 is SASEGT. V lost 1 base and J lost 4, with 10 bases in between. The chain's CDR3 is CASSEGEGGYGYTF. The CDR3 nucleotides are TGTGCCAGCAGTGAAGGGGAGGGGGGCTATGGCTACACCTTC.

This clonotype is medium-sized within its sample. The CDR3 reads CARNLGRSTNYGYTF. The CDR3 coding sequence is TGTGCCAGAAACCTCGGACGGTCAACTAACTATGGCTACACCTTC. V usage is TRBV19 and J usage is TRBJ1-2; D unresolved. Germline CDR1 and CDR2: LNHDA and SQIVND (reference sequence). The CDR3 extends over 15 amino acids. V shed 9 bases and J shed 0 bases, with 17 bases lying between them.

The chain recombines TRBV5-4 with TRBJ1-4; 9 bases align to TRBD1. CDR3 length equals 18 residues. V lost 3 bases and J lost 6; bases outside the gene matches: 15. Germline V gene lookup returns CDR1 SGHNT and CDR2 YYREEE (reference sequence). The CDR3: CASSSAFPGQGIDEKLFF. Here the CDR3 DNA reads TGTGCCAGCAGCTCCGCTTTTCCGGGACAGGGTATCGATGAAAAACTGTTTTTT. Full variable domain (outside the CDR3, taken from reference TRBV5-4 and TRBJ1-4): ETGVTQSPTHLIKTRGQQVTLRCSSQSGHNTVSWYQQALGQGPQFIFQYYREEENGRGNFPPRFSGLQFPNYSSELNVNALELDDSALYLCASSSAFPGQGIDEKLFFGSGTQLSVL.

V and J are TRBV28 and TRBJ1-5; 10 bases are a match to TRBD1. This CDR3 spans 15 amino acids. Germline V lookup: CDR1 MDHEN, CDR2 SYDVKM. Trimming took 6 bases from V and 2 from J; bases not matched to a gene: 4. CDR3 bases: TGTGCCAGCAGACTCGGGACAGGGGGCAATCAGCCCCAGCATTTT. Protein: CASRLGTGGNQPQHF.

This clonotype is labeled as medium-sized (0.01 to 0.1%). CDR3 DNA: TGTGCCATCAGTGAGGCCTACGGGGGGGATGGAGCTTTCTTT. It is translated as CAISEAYGGDGAFF. The J gene is TRBJ1-1, the V gene TRBV10-3; D is perhaps TRBD1 (5 bases). V was clipped by 2 bases and J by 10 bases, with 17 bases between them. The CDR3 is 14 residues long. The germline CDR1 and CDR2 sequences are ENHRY and SYGVKD.

This clonotype showed up many times. V is TRBV12-3 or TRBV12-4 and J is TRBJ2-7; maybe TRBD2 (5 bases). The CDR3 sequence is 15 residues long. Trimming left V 7 bases short and J 0 bases short, with 16 bases between. Here the CDR3 reads CASTHKDGGSYEQYF. The CDR3, as DNA: TGTGCCAGCACCCACAAGGACGGAGGCTCCTACGAGCAGTACTTC.

The chain recombines TRBV7-9 with TRBJ1-2; TRBD1 is a possible D gene (5 bases). Trimming stripped 5 bases from V and 3 bases from J, with 19 bases between. The CDR3 extends over 16 amino acids. From germline, CDR1 is SEHNR and CDR2 FQNEAQ (reference sequence). The CDR3 DNA is TGTGCCAGCAGCCGGACACGGAGTGGGGAATACTATGGCTACACCTTC. Its translation is CASSRTRSGEYYGYTF.

This clonotype was observed at least ten times. This chain connects TRBV27 to TRBJ1-2; 7 bases match TRBD1. V was pared by 6 bases and J by 1 base, with 8 bases of the junction left unmatched. Germline CDR1 is MNHEY and CDR2 is SMNVEV (reference sequence). The CDR3 consists of 15 residues. CDR3 in amino acids: CASRLTGQVNYGYTF. CDR3 nucleotides: TGTGCCAGCAGATTAACCGGACAGGTTAACTATGGCTACACCTTC.

This sequence joins TRBV5-1 and TRBJ2-2, with a possible D match to TRBD1 (5 bases). CDR3 length equals 13 residues. V was clipped by 6 bases and J by 2 bases, with 8 bases between them. CDR1 and CDR2 from the germline V gene are SGHRS and YFSETQ. Here the CDR3 reads CASNQGNTGELFF. DNA of the CDR3: TGCGCCAGCAATCAGGGAAACACCGGGGAGCTGTTTTTT.

This clonotype was seen a handful of times. The rearrangement links TRBV20-1 to TRBJ2-3; 7 bases line up with TRBD2. The CDR3 has 14 amino acids. With V trimmed by 1 base and J by 9 bases, 10 bases remained unmatched. From germline, CDR1 is DFQATT and CDR2 SNEGSKA (reference sequence). The CDR3 spells CSARGGSSDGTQYF. The CDR3 DNA reads TGCAGTGCTAGAGGCGGGAGTTCGGATGGGACGCAGTATTTT.

Regarding this clonotype: A much bigger clone sits one base away, suggesting this may be a read error. The chain is built from TRBV7-6 and TRBJ2-3; 7 nucleotides line up with TRBD1. This CDR3 is 15 amino acids long. CDR1 is SGHVS, CDR2 FNYEAQ, per germline. The DNA of the CDR3 is TGTGCCAGCAGCTTAGCTGGGGGTGGGACAGATACGAAGTATTTT. It is translated as CASSLAGGGTDTKYF.

V and J are TRBV7-9 and TRBJ1-2; no clear D gene. In germline, CDR1 is SEHNR, CDR2 FQNEAQ (reference sequence). The CDR3 totals 14 residues. The V gene lost 5 bases and the J gene lost 0 bases, with 10 bases spanning the gap. The CDR3 sequence: CASSADGTNYGYTF. The DNA for the CDR3 is TGTGCCAGCAGCGCGGACGGGACTAACTATGGCTACACCTTC.

By share, this clonotype counts as medium-sized (0.01 to 0.1%). This sequence joins TRBV19 and TRBJ1-5, with a weak D call TRBD1 (5 bases). The CDR3 length is 14 residues. The germline gives CDR1 LNHDA, CDR2 SQIVND (reference sequence). V was trimmed by 3 bases and J by 4 bases, leaving 10 bases between them. The CDR3 DNA is TGTGCCAGTAGTATGGAAAGGGGTAATCAGCCCCAGCATTTT. It yields the protein CASSMERGNQPQHF. Complete variable domain (other parts from reference TRBV19 and TRBJ1-5): DGGITQSPKYLFRKEGQNVTLSCEQNLNHDAMYWYRQDPGQGLRLIYYSQIVNDFQKGDIAEGYSVSREKKESFPLTVTSAQKNPTAFYLCASSMERGNQPQHFGDGTRLSIL.